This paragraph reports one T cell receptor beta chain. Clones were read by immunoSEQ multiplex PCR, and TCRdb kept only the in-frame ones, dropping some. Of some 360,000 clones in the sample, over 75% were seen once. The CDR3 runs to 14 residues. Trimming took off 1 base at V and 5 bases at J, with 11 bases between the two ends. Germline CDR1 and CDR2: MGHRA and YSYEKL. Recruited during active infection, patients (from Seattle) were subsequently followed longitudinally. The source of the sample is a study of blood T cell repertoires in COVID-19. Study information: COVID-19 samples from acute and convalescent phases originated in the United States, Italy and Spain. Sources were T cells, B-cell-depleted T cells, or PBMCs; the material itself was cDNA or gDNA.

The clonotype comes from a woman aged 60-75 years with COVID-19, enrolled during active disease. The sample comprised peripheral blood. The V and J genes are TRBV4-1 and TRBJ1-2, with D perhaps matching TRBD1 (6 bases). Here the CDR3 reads CASSQAGTTYGYTF. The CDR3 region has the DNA TGCGCCAGCAGCCAAGCCGGGACAACTTATGGCTACACCTTC.